This record covers a single T cell receptor beta chain. Its antigen remains unidentified. This sample is part of a study of T cell repertoires in cytomegalovirus infection. Study overall: From public TCR beta signatures came an indication of both CMV infection and matching HLA type. Study conclusions and caveats: Clonotype analysis showed dominance of the ex vivo response by HLA-C-restricted CMV-specific TCR beta clonotypes.

TCRdb re-called the reads with MiXCR, one entry per CDR3 protein. The sample includes roughly 990,000 distinct CDR3 sequences, under 40% seen only once; the top ten take 13%. The specimen was cultured CD8+ T cells from PBMCs, collected from culture after CMV antigen stimulation. The TCR sequence derives from a human donor in good health (CMV status not recorded). Some clones in this sample may be carry-over from other donors' samples.

For the CDR3, the DNA is TGTGCCAGCAGCTTATGGGGAGACTTGAATGGCACAGATACGCAGTATTTT. Translation: CASSLWGDLNGTDTQYF. The V call is TRBV7-3, the J call TRBJ2-3; tentative D call: TRBD2 (5 bases). The ends were cut back, 2 bases at V and 1 base at J, with 16 bases in the middle. The V gene's germline CDR1 is SGHTA and CDR2 FQGTGA. The CDR3 runs 17 residues. Drawing the rest from reference TRBV7-3 and TRBJ2-3, the complete variable domain is GAGVSQTPSNKVTEKGKYVELRCDPISGHTALYWYRQSLGQGPEFLIYFQGTGAADDSGLPNDRFFAVRPEGSVSTLKIQRTERGDSAVYLCASSLWGDLNGTDTQYFGPGTRLTVL.